The next 3 T cell receptor beta chains were all read from a single sample in a study of glioma-infiltrating T cells. Using RNA template, CDR3s of TCR alpha and beta were amplified with iRepertoire arm-PCR. Via MiXCR, TCRdb re-called the multiplex PCR reads, giving one row per CDR3 protein. The sample yields 150,000 or so distinct CDR3 sequences, around 42% seen once. The specimen was glioma tissue, nonneoplastic brain tissue, or PBMCs (not recorded which). The receptors were gathered from a human donor with low-grade glioma or glioblastoma, undergoing nonglioma brain surgery, or in good health (not recorded which).

CDR3 DNA sequence: TGTGCCAGCAGTTACTCGAAGAGGCAGACCGGGGAGCTGTTTTTT. Its protein product is CASSYSKRQTGELFF. This chain connects TRBV6-5 to TRBJ2-2; no clear D gene. The CDR3 length is 15 residues. V was shortened by 0 bases and J by 5 bases, with 10 bases between the two germline ends. Germline lookup yields CDR1 MNHEY and CDR2 SVGAGI.

The CDR3 DNA follows: TGCGCCAGCAGCCAAGGGCCGATGGGTGCTGCCCGGGGGCCCCAGCATTTT. It translates to CASSQGPMGAARGPQHF. J is TRBJ1-5 and V is TRBV4-1, with D uncertain. The length of the CDR3 is 17 residues. Germline CDR1 is MGHRA and CDR2 is YSYEKL. V dropped 1 base and J dropped 9 bases, with 22 bases sitting between them.

The chain combines TRBV6-1 with TRBJ2-7; D is uncertain. Trimming left V 5 bases short and J 4 bases short, with 9 bases between. CDR3 size: 12 residues. The germline V gene has CDR1 MNHNS and CDR2 SASEGT. The CDR3 protein is CASSTDIYEQYF. In nucleotides, the CDR3 is TGTGCCAGCAGTACCGACATATACGAGCAGTACTTC.